Sequencing of this T cell receptor (beta chain) was carried out in a study of blood T cell repertoires in COVID-19. Study-level information: Sources were T cells, B-cell-depleted T cells, or PBMCs; the material itself was cDNA or gDNA.

Trimming stripped 6 bases from V and 0 bases from J, with 5 bases between. CDR3 length: 13 residues. Germline CDR1 reads SNHLY; CDR2 reads FYNNEI. Recovery meant two consecutive negative NP/OP PCR tests, professional clearance, or resolved symptoms. The authors' processing: How many nucleated cells were present was estimated from reference gene primer amplification. Assay: immunoSEQ multiplex PCR; the TCRdb copy retains only in-frame clones and omits some. V and J calls and clone size are copied from that table; D and trimming were computed from the DNA. Of approximately 470,000 clones detected, about nine tenths appear once; the ten largest clones hold 0.7%.

The sequence was collected from a woman under 30 who had recovered from COVID-19. Sequencing used PBMCs or T cells enriched from blood (not recorded which). V and J are TRBV2 and TRBJ2-2; D unresolved. The DNA of the CDR3 is TGTGCCAGCAGGTACACGAACACCGGGGAGCTGTTTTTT. Amino acids: CASRYTNTGELFF.